A single sample is the source of the 27 T cell receptor beta chains below, sequenced in a study of blood T cell repertoires in COVID-19. Clones were read by immunoSEQ multiplex PCR, and TCRdb kept only the in-frame ones, dropping some. The sample has 200,000 to 250,000 clones; around 83% are singletons. Sequencing input: peripheral blood. Receptors were obtained from a man in his fifties or sixties with active or convalescent COVID-19.

In its sample, this clone was seen a few times. The chain employs TRBV15 and TRBJ2-7, with TRBD1 as a possible D gene (6 bases). There are 16 residues in the CDR3. CDR1 is LNHNV and CDR2 is YYDKDF in the germline V gene (reference sequence). The V end was cut by 8 bases, the J end by 0 bases, with 20 bases between. CDR3 sequence reads: CATLSQWDKSSYEQYF. CDR3 in DNA: TGTGCCACCTTATCCCAATGGGACAAGAGCTCCTACGAGCAGTACTTC.

Comments on this clone: Other DNA sequences in the same sample also yield this CDR3. J is TRBJ2-3 and V is TRBV7-9; TRBD2 matches at 7 bases. This CDR3 contains 15 residues. From germline, CDR1 is SEHNR and CDR2 FQNEAQ (reference sequence). With 3 bases clipped from V and 1 base from J, the junction kept 4 bases outside the gene matches. The CDR3 nucleotides are TGTGCCAGCAGCTTTCTGGCGGGAGGCACAGATACGCAGTATTTT. The encoded protein is CASSFLAGGTDTQYF. Supplemented by reference TRBV7-9 and TRBJ2-3, the full variable domain reads DTGVSQNPRHKITKRGQNVTFRCDPISEHNRLYWYRQTLGQGPEFLTYFQNEAQLEKSRLLSDRFSAERPKGSFSTLEIQRTEQGDSAMYLCASSFLAGGTDTQYFGPGTRLTVL.

The chain carries TRBV5-4 and TRBJ1-2; TRBD1 aligns across 7 bases. V shed 4 bases, J shed 2 bases, and the junction held 5 bases outside the gene matches. The CDR3 is 14 amino acids. Germline V gene data show CDR1 as SGHNT and CDR2 as YYREEE (reference sequence). CDR3 loop: CASSIGGLNYGYTF. CDR3 nucleotides: TGTGCCAGCAGCATAGGGGGCCTGAACTATGGCTACACCTTC.

The chain employs TRBV19 and TRBJ1-2, with 9 bases lining up with TRBD1. Germline V gives CDR1 LNHDA, CDR2 SQIVND (reference sequence). CDR3 length: 14 residues. The V segment lost 5 bases and the J segment 5 bases; nucleotides outside the gene matches: 6. CDR3 sequence (DNA): TGTGCCAGTAGTCAACCGGGACAGGGTTATGGCTACACCTTC. The encoded protein is CASSQPGQGYGYTF.

The chain carries TRBV7-2 and TRBJ2-3, with TRBD2 identical over 8 bases. From germline, CDR1 is SGHTA and CDR2 FQGNSA. The CDR3 has 17 amino acids. J gave up 3 bases and V 1 base, and 9 bases lay outside the gene matches. CDR3 region: CASSLGVGGARTDTQYF. The DNA of the CDR3 is TGTGCCAGCAGCTTAGGTGTCGGGGGGGCCAGAACAGATACGCAGTATTTT.

The V call is TRBV3-1 (or the pseudogene TRBV3-2), the J call TRBJ2-1; 14 positions match TRBD2. This CDR3 is built from 15 residues. In germline, CDR1 is LGHDT, CDR2 YNNKEL (reference sequence). The trim removed 4 bases at V and 15 bases at J, leaving 11 bases unmatched. The CDR3 is CASSPSGTSGRHGFF. CDR3 coding DNA: TGTGCCAGCAGCCCCTCCGGGACTAGCGGGAGACATGGGTTCTTC.

The chain employs TRBV18 and TRBJ1-5; 8 bases agree with TRBD1. The germline V gene encodes CDR1 KGHSH and CDR2 LQKENI. The CDR3 covers 17 residues. With V trimmed by 3 bases and J by 3 bases, 10 bases remained unmatched. CDR3 in DNA: TGTGCCAGCTCACCCTATCGGACAGGGACGGCCAATCAGCCCCAGCATTTT. The encoded protein is CASSPYRTGTANQPQHF.

The chain recombines TRBV19 with TRBJ2-4; D may be TRBD2 (5 bases). V was shortened by 3 bases and J by 11 bases, with 8 bases between the two germline ends. The CDR3 is 11 amino acids. Germline V gene sequence: CDR1 LNHDA, CDR2 SQIVND (reference sequence). CDR3 amino acids: CASSIAGFQYF. In nucleotides, the CDR3 is TGTGCCAGTAGTATTGCGGGCTTTCAGTACTTC.

This rearrangement joins TRBV30 to TRBJ2-7; tentatively, D is TRBD2 (6 bases). This CDR3 has 14 amino acids. Between the trimmed V and J ends, which lost 4 bases and 6 bases, there was a span of 19 bases. Germline CDR1 reads GTSNPN; CDR2 reads SVGIG (reference sequence). The CDR3 DNA sequence: TGTGCCTGGAACGCGGGGCCCTACTTCGTCGAGCAGTACTTC. Protein sequence: CAWNAGPYFVEQYF.

This chain uses TRBV5-6 with TRBJ1-2; 7 bases fit TRBD1. The CDR3 contains 13 residues. Germline V gives CDR1 SGHDT, CDR2 YYEEEE. Unmatched junction bases numbered 4, after V lost 4 bases and J lost 4 bases. CDR3 region: CASSLGTVYGYTF. CDR3 sequence (DNA): TGTGCCAGCAGCCTTGGGACAGTCTATGGCTACACCTTC. The whole variable domain, filled in from reference TRBV5-6 and TRBJ1-2, reads DAGVTQSPTHLIKTRGQQVTLRCSPKSGHDTVSWYQQALGQGPQFIFQYYEEEERQRGNFPDRFSGHQFPNYSSELNVNALLLGDSALYLCASSLGTVYGYTFGSGTRLTVV.

The chain combines TRBV20-1 with TRBJ2-1, with TRBD2 identical over 7 bases. The V segment lost 3 bases and the J segment 0 bases; nucleotides outside the gene matches: 8. Germline V CDR1 and CDR2: DFQATT, SNEGSKA (reference sequence). CDR3 length: 16 residues. CDR3 in DNA: TGCAGTGCTAGTTCCCTTCTAGCGGACTCCTACAATGAGCAGTTCTTC. Amino acids: CSASSLLADSYNEQFF.

This rearrangement joins TRBV5-1 to TRBJ2-7; 10 bases fit TRBD1. This CDR3 has 14 residues. The germline CDR1 and CDR2 sequences are SGHRS and YFSETQ. V lost 3 bases, J lost 9 bases, and 9 bases stayed unmatched. The DNA of the CDR3 is TGCGCCAGCAGCTGGGATGGGACAGGGGCCGGGCAGTACTTC. It specifies CASSWDGTGAGQYF.

The J gene is TRBJ1-1, the V gene TRBV4-3; TRBD1 agrees at 10 bases. V was clipped by 3 bases and J by 6 bases; unmatched bases: 4. The CDR3 is 14 amino acids. Germline V CDR1 and CDR2: LGHNA, YSLEER. The CDR3 region has the DNA TGCGCCAGCAGCCAGCGGACAGGGGGTCCTGAAGCTTTCTTT. As protein: CASSQRTGGPEAFF.

The rearrangement links TRBV5-1 to TRBJ2-5; 9 bases line up with TRBD1. V was clipped by 2 bases and J by 5 bases; unmatched bases: 10. In germline, CDR1 is SGHRS, CDR2 YFSETQ. The CDR3 contains 16 residues. In DNA form, the CDR3 reads TGCGCCAGCAGCTTACAGGGACAGGGTAGTATGGAGACCCAGTACTTC. Its protein is CASSLQGQGSMETQYF.

The rearrangement links TRBV28 to TRBJ2-2; 7 bases align to TRBD2. Germline loops: CDR1 MDHEN, CDR2 SYDVKM. The CDR3 runs 19 residues. With 4 bases clipped from V and 1 base from J, the junction kept 15 bases outside the gene matches. The CDR3 protein is CASSWGGDQRGLNTGELFF. The CDR3 bases are TGTGCCAGCAGTTGGGGCGGGGACCAGCGGGGCTTGAACACCGGGGAGCTGTTTTTT.

V gene TRBV18 combines with J gene TRBJ2-1, with 9 bases that match TRBD1. The V gene end was trimmed by 3 bases and the J gene end by 9 bases; junction bases not matched to a gene: 6. The CDR3 totals 14 residues. The V gene's germline CDR1 is KGHSH and CDR2 LQKENI. As DNA, the CDR3 is TGTGCCAGCTCACCCCGGACAGGGGAGAGTGAGCAGTTCTTC. Translating gives CASSPRTGESEQFF.

The chain joins TRBV5-1 to TRBJ1-3, with D perhaps matching TRBD1 (5 bases). This CDR3 contains 16 residues. Trimming took off 3 bases at V and 3 bases at J, with 16 bases between the two ends. Germline V gene sequence: CDR1 SGHRS, CDR2 YFSETQ. The CDR3, as DNA: TGCGCCAGCAGCTGGGGGGAGGCAGGGAGTGGAAACACCATATATTTT. Protein: CASSWGEAGSGNTIYF.

This chain connects TRBV28 to TRBJ1-2; 8 bases agree with TRBD1. Germline V gene lookup returns CDR1 MDHEN and CDR2 SYDVKM. This CDR3 contains 18 residues. V was clipped by 2 bases and J by 1 base; unmatched bases: 12. The CDR3 DNA reads as TGTGCCAGCAGTTTAGGAGGACAGGGTCCAACTATTAACTATGGCTACACCTTC. The encoded protein is CASSLGGQGPTINYGYTF.

The chain couples TRBV19 to TRBJ2-3, with TRBD1 matching over 7 bases. The trim removed 4 bases at V and 0 bases at J, leaving 4 bases unmatched. Germline V CDR1 and CDR2: LNHDA, SQIVND (reference sequence). CDR3 size: 15 residues. CDR3 sequence: CASSNRGASTDTQYF. The CDR3 coding sequence is TGTGCCAGTAGTAACAGGGGTGCTAGCACAGATACGCAGTATTTT.

The chain uses TRBV5-1 and TRBJ2-1; D is possibly TRBD1 (5 bases). V was pared by 6 bases and J by 5 bases, with 21 bases between. The CDR3 spans 16 residues. Germline V gene lookup returns CDR1 SGHRS and CDR2 YFSETQ. CDR3 sequence reads: CASKRAGKGADNEQFF. The CDR3 region has the DNA TGCGCCAGCAAAAGGGCAGGGAAAGGGGCGGACAATGAGCAGTTCTTC.

This clone was seen only once. The chain is built from TRBV19 and TRBJ1-5; no clear D gene. This CDR3 region has 16 residues. Trimming removed 4 bases at V and 0 bases at J, with 13 bases between. CDR1 is LNHDA, CDR2 SQIVND, per germline (reference sequence). The CDR3 DNA follows: TGTGCCAGTAGTAGAAAGACACCGGTTAGCAATCAGCCCCAGCATTTT. This encodes CASSRKTPVSNQPQHF.

This chain links TRBV6-2 or TRBV6-3 with TRBJ2-7; 7 bases are shared with TRBD1. The CDR3 runs to 14 residues. Trimming at V came to 0 bases and at J to 6 bases, leaving 5 bases not matched to a gene. Per the germline V gene, CDR1 is MNHEY and CDR2 is SVGEGT. CDR3 loop: CASSYSGTATEQYV. CDR3 nucleotide sequence: TGTGCCAGCAGTTACTCTGGGACAGCGACCGAGCAGTACGTC.

CDR3 amino acids: CASSFYQQETQYF. The CDR3 DNA reads as TGTGCCAGCTCATTTTATCAGCAAGAGACCCAGTACTTC. This chain links TRBV3-1 (or the pseudogene TRBV3-2) with TRBJ2-5; the D is unclear. The CDR3 covers 13 residues. The V end lost 8 bases, the J end lost 2 bases, and 12 bases lay between the germline ends. Germline V gene data show CDR1 as LGHDT and CDR2 as YNNKEL (reference sequence).

V gene TRBV29-1 combines with J gene TRBJ2-1, with 7 bases that match TRBD1. The ends lost 6 bases at V and 10 bases at J; junction bases unmatched: 6. The germline CDR1 and CDR2 sequences are SQVTM and ANQGSEA. This CDR3 comprises 11 residues. CDR3 DNA: TGCAGCGTGGCCACAGGGGACGAGCAGTTCTTC. It yields the protein CSVATGDEQFF.

The CDR3 protein is CATLERGRDEQFF. The CDR3, as DNA: TGTGCCACCCTAGAAAGGGGTAGGGATGAGCAGTTCTTC. This chain uses TRBV6-6 with TRBJ2-1; a possible D gene is TRBD1 (5 bases). The germline V gene encodes CDR1 MNHNY and CDR2 SVGAGI (reference sequence). V lost 10 bases and J lost 8, with 18 bases in between. This CDR3 comprises 13 residues.

CDR3 loop: CAISTGTGGKNIQYF. CDR3 in DNA: TGTGCCATCAGCACCGGGACAGGGGGTAAAAACATTCAGTACTTC. The rearrangement links TRBV10-3 to TRBJ2-4; 11 bases are a match to TRBD1. CDR1 ENHRY and CDR2 SYGVKD come from the germline V gene. Germline trimming cut 6 bases from V and 4 bases from J; bases unmatched to any gene: 5. This CDR3 region has 15 residues.

V is TRBV11-2 and J is TRBJ1-6; D unresolved. The length of the CDR3 is 17 residues. The germline CDR1 and CDR2 sequences are SGHAT and FQNNGV. Trimming took 1 base from V and 0 from J, leaving 10 bases between them. The CDR3 loop is CASSLVVPGSYNSPLHF. The CDR3 nucleotides are TGTGCCAGCAGCTTAGTAGTTCCTGGCTCCTATAATTCACCCCTCCACTTT.